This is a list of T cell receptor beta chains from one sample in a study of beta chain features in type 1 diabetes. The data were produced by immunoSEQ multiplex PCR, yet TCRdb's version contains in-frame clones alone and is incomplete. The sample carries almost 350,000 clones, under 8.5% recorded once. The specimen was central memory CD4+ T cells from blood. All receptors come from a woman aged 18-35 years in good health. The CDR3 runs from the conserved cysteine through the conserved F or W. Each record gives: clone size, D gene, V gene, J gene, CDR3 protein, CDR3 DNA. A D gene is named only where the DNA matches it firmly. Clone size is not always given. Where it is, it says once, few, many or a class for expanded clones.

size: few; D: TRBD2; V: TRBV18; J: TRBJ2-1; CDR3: CASSPGAGGYNEQFF; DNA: TGTGCCAGCTCACCAGGAGCGGGAGGCTACAATGAGCAGTTCTTC
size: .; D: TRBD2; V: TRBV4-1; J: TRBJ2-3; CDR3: CASSPSGRNTDTQYF; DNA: TGCGCCAGCAGCCCTAGCGGGAGGAACACAGATACGCAGTATTTT
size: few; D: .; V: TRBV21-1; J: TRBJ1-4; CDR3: CASSIVIEKLFF; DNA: TGTGCCAGCAGCATTGTCATCGAAAAACTGTTTTTT
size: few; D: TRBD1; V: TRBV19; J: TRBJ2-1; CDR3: CASSIEGASYNEQFF; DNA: TGTGCCAGTAGTATCGAGGGGGCCTCCTACAATGAGCAGTTCTTC
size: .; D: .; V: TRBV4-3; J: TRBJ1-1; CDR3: CASSQDSRTSEAFF; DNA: TGCGCCAGCAGCCAAGATAGTAGAACTTCTGAAGCTTTCTTT
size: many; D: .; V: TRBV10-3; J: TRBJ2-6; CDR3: CAISETSGANVLTF; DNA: TGTGCCATCAGTGAAACCTCTGGGGCCAACGTCCTGACTTTC
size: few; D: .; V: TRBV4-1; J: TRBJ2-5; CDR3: CASSRYQETQYF; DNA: TGTGCCAGCAGCCGGTACCAAGAGACCCAGTACTTC
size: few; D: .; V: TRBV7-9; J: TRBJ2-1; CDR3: CASSFSRLTHEQFF; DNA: TGTGCCAGCAGCTTCAGTAGACTAACTCATGAGCAGTTCTTC
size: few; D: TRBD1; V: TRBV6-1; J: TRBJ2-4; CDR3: CASSPSLGQGDIQYF; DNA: TGTGCCAGCAGCCCATCGCTAGGACAGGGAGACATTCAGTACTTC
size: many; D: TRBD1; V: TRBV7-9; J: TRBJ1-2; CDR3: CASSATGDGYTF; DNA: TGTGCCAGCAGCGCCACAGGGGATGGCTACACCTTC
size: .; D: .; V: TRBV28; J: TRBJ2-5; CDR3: CATQGGYETQYF; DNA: TGTGCCACCCAAGGGGGGTATGAGACCCAGTACTTC
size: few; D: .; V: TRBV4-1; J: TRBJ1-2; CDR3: CASSQDSGPTPYGYTF; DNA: TGCGCCAGCAGCCAAGATTCGGGCCCGACGCCCTATGGCTACACCTTC
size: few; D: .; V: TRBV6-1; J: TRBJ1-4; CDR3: CASSRSTNEKLFF; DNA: TGTGCCAGCAGCCGGTCAACTAATGAAAAACTGTTTTTT
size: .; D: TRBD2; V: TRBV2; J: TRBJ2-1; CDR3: CASIGLAGASNEQFF; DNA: TGTGCCAGCATTGGGCTAGCGGGAGCCTCCAATGAGCAGTTCTTC
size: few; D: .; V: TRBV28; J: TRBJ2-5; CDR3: CASSRAPSQETQYF; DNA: TGTGCCAGCAGCCGGGCCCCCAGCCAAGAGACCCAGTACTTC
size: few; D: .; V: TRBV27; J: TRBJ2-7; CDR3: CASSFGQVSYEQYF; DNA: TGTGCCAGCAGTTTTGGGCAGGTTTCCTACGAGCAGTACTTC
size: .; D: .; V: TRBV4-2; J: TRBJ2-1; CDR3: CASSHGGWAHLAFF; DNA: TGTGCCAGCAGCCACGGGGGATGGGCTCACTTGGCGTTCTTC
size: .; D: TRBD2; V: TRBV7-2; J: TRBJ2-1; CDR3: CASSSISGRAPQQFF; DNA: TGTGCCAGCAGCTCCATTAGCGGGAGAGCTCCCCAGCAGTTCTTC
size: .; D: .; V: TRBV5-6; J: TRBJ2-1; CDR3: CASSLAKEWIENEQFF; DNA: TGTGCCAGCAGCTTGGCCAAGGAGTGGATAGAGAATGAGCAGTTCTTC
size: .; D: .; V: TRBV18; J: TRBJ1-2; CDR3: CASSPSAGGLRGYTF; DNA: TGTGCCAGCTCACCATCGGCAGGTGGACTCCGGGGCTACACCTTC
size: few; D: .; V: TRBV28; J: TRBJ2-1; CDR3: CASSEYNEQFF; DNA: TGTGCCAGCAGTGAGTACAATGAGCAGTTCTTC
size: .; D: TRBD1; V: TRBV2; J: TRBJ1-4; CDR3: CASSAGDWAGGAHEKLFF; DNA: TGTGCCAGCAGTGCAGGGGACTGGGCAGGGGGCGCTCATGAAAAACTGTTTTTT
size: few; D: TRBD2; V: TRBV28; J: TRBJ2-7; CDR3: CASSSGMTLYEQYF; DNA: TGTGCCAGCAGTAGCGGGATGACATTATACGAGCAGTACTTC
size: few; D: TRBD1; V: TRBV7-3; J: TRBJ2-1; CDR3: CASSPGQANSYNEQFF; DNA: TGTGCCAGCAGCCCGGGACAGGCTAACTCCTACAATGAGCAGTTCTTC
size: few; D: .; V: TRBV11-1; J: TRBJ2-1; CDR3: CASSPQDNEQFF; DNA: TGTGCCAGCAGCCCACAGGATAATGAGCAGTTCTTC
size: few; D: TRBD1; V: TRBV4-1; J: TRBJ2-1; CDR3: CASSQVIARQGARNEQFF; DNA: TGCGCCAGCAGCCAAGTTATCGCCCGACAGGGGGCGAGGAATGAGCAGTTCTTC
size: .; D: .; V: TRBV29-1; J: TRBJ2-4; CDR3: CSVGGRDIQYF; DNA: TGCAGCGTTGGAGGCAGGGACATTCAGTACTTC
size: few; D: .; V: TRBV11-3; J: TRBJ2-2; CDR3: CASSLTGYGTGELFF; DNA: TGTGCCAGCAGCTTAACAGGATATGGCACCGGGGAGCTGTTTTTT
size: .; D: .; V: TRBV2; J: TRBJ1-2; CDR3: CASSDREGGYTF; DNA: TGTGCCAGCAGTGATAGGGAAGGGGGCTACACCTTC
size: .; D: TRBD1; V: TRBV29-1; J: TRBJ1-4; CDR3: CSVSGGDSTNEKLFF; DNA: TGCAGCGTATCAGGGGGCGACTCTACTAATGAAAAACTGTTTTTT
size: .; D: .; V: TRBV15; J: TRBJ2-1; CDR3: CATSRVNNEQFF; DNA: TGTGCCACCAGCAGAGTTAACAATGAGCAGTTCTTC
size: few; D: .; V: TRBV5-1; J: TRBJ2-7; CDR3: CASSLAADSRAYEQYF; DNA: TGCGCCAGCAGCTTGGCCGCGGACAGTAGGGCGTACGAGCAGTACTTC
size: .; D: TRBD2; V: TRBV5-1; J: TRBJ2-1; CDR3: CASSLAWTSVHNEQFF; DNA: TGCGCCAGCAGCTTGGCATGGACTAGCGTCCACAATGAGCAGTTCTTC
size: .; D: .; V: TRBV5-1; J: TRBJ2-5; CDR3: CASNMDETQYF; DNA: TGCGCCAGCAACATGGACGAGACCCAGTACTTC
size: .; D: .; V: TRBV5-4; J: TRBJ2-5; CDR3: CASSYHQQETQYF; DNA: TGTGCCAGCAGCTACCATCAACAAGAGACCCAGTACTTC